A single sample gave rise to the 26 T cell receptor beta chains below, sequenced in a study of shared clonotypes between healthy human individuals. Generated by immunoSEQ multiplex PCR, the TCRdb table keeps only in-frame clones and is missing some. The sample lists 1.4 million or so clones, 98% seen once, with approximately 0.38% in the top ten. Sequencing used naive CD4+ T cells sorted from blood. Regarding subset: CD45RA+ positively selected. All receptors come from a man aged 30 to 45 in good health.

This clone was counted a single time. This chain uses TRBV18 with TRBJ2-7; 11 bases agree with TRBD2. CDR1 is KGHSH, CDR2 LQKENI, per germline. The CDR3 consists of 18 residues. V was clipped by 1 base and J by 5 bases; unmatched bases: 13. CDR3 loop: CASSPLQLAGVTIHEQYF. The CDR3, as DNA: TGTGCCAGCTCACCACTCCAACTAGCGGGAGTAACAATCCACGAGCAGTACTTC.

The chain links TRBV2 to TRBJ2-1; possible D gene TRBD2, 6 bases. CDR3 length equals 12 residues. The V gene's germline CDR1 is SNHLY and CDR2 FYNNEI. Trimming took off 5 bases at V and 8 bases at J, with 10 bases between the two ends. The CDR3 nucleotides read TGTGCCAGCAGTCGGGAGTCGTATGAGCAGTTCTTC. Protein: CASSRESYEQFF.

The chain has TRBV19 and TRBJ1-2, with unresolved D. Germline V gene sequence: CDR1 LNHDA, CDR2 SQIVND (reference sequence). This CDR3 is built from 15 residues. The V and J ends lost 1 base and 5 bases respectively, with 14 bases between them. CDR3 sequence (DNA): TGTGCCAGTAGTATAGTTCAACCAGAACTTTATGGCTACACCTTC. This gives the protein CASSIVQPELYGYTF.

This chain connects TRBV7-3 to TRBJ2-1, with 8 bases matching TRBD2. Germline V lookup: CDR1 SGHTA, CDR2 FQGTGA. V lost 6 bases, J lost 4 bases, and 14 bases stayed unmatched. The CDR3 sequence is 17 residues long. This CDR3 is CASRQIAGRRNYNEQFF. The CDR3, as DNA: TGTGCCAGCAGACAAATAGCGGGAAGAAGGAATTACAATGAGCAGTTCTTC.

This clone was found once. The rearrangement joins TRBV28 to TRBJ1-5; the D is unclear. V shed 7 bases and J shed 6 bases, with 13 bases lying between them. This CDR3 contains 13 residues. Looked up from germline, CDR1 is MDHEN and CDR2 is SYDVKM. The CDR3 DNA reads TGTGCCAGCACTACGAGGGTAGGTCAGCCCCAGCATTTT. This gives the protein CASTTRVGQPQHF.

The gene calls are TRBV5-1 and TRBJ2-2, with TRBD1 matching over 8 bases. Trimming took 4 bases from V and 4 from J; bases not matched to a gene: 9. Germline-derived CDR1 and CDR2 are SGHRS and YFSETQ. The CDR3 has 16 residues. Here the CDR3 DNA reads TGCGCCAGCAGCCCACCGGACAGGGTTGGCACCGGGGAGCTGTTTTTT. Its translation: CASSPPDRVGTGELFF.

This rearrangement joins TRBV5-1 to TRBJ1-1, with D maybe TRBD1 (5 bases). Trimming shortened V by 4 bases and J by 1 base, and 17 bases separated the two germline ends. The CDR3 contains 16 residues. Germline-derived CDR1 and CDR2 are SGHRS and YFSETQ. Here the CDR3 reads CASSRTPTEQNTEAFF. The CDR3 DNA follows: TGCGCCAGCAGCCGTACTCCGACAGAGCAGAACACTGAAGCTTTCTTT.

The chain uses TRBV19 and TRBJ2-2; 7 positions agree with TRBD2. V gave up 6 bases and J gave up 1 base; unmatched junction bases: 5. Germline CDR1 is LNHDA and CDR2 is SQIVND (reference sequence). This CDR3 spans 15 amino acids. CDR3 sequence reads: CASRLIAGNTGELFF. As DNA, the CDR3 is TGTGCCAGTAGACTTATAGCGGGGAACACCGGGGAGCTGTTTTTT.

CDR3 nucleotides: TGTGCCAGCAGCTTTTCCCGGGGTGGAGAACGGTACGAGCAGTACTTC. Its translation is CASSFSRGGERYEQYF. The chain is built from TRBV7-9 and TRBJ2-7; a possible D gene is TRBD2 (5 bases). The CDR3 covers 16 residues. Between the trimmed V and J ends, which lost 3 bases and 4 bases, there was a span of 19 bases. From germline, CDR1 is SEHNR and CDR2 FQNEAQ (reference sequence).

The chain has TRBV2 and TRBJ1-5; 7 bases align to TRBD1. The CDR3 runs to 17 residues. The germline V gene encodes CDR1 SNHLY and CDR2 FYNNEI. Trimming at V came to 4 bases and at J to 1 base, leaving 10 bases not matched to a gene. DNA of the CDR3: TGTGCCAGCAGTGTAGAGACAGGGAGGATCAGCAATCAGCCCCAGCATTTT. Translating gives CASSVETGRISNQPQHF. Using reference TRBV2 and TRBJ1-5 for the parts outside the CDR3, the full variable domain is EPEVTQTPSHQVTQMGQEVILRCVPISNHLYFYWYRQILGQKVEFLVSFYNNEISEKSEIFDDQFSVERPDGSNFTLKIRSTKLEDSAMYFCASSVETGRISNQPQHFGDGTRLSIL.

The V gene is TRBV19, the J gene TRBJ2-5; 7 bases are a match to TRBD1. CDR1 LNHDA and CDR2 SQIVND come from the germline V gene (reference sequence). This CDR3 has 13 amino acids. V lost 5 bases and J lost 1; bases outside the gene matches: 1. In DNA, the CDR3 is TGTGCCAGTAGTGACAGGGTCCAAGAGACCCAGTACTTC. Protein product: CASSDRVQETQYF.

The V call is TRBV5-1, the J call TRBJ2-1; 12 bases are shared with TRBD2. This CDR3 is 18 amino acids long. Trimming took 0 bases from V and 2 from J; bases not matched to a gene: 6. Germline lookup yields CDR1 SGHRS and CDR2 YFSETQ. CDR3 protein: CASSLGLAGGPPYNEQFF. The CDR3, as DNA: TGCGCCAGCAGCTTGGGGCTAGCGGGAGGGCCACCCTACAATGAGCAGTTCTTC.

The J gene is TRBJ2-3, the V gene TRBV5-1; D is unclear. The V gene lost 0 bases and the J gene lost 4 bases, with 6 bases spanning the gap. The CDR3 consists of 13 residues. CDR1 is SGHRS and CDR2 is YFSETQ in the germline V gene. Written as DNA, the CDR3 is TGCGCCAGCAGCTTGGGGAAAGCAGATACGCAGTATTTT. Its translation: CASSLGKADTQYF.

This clone occurred once. V is TRBV30 and J is TRBJ1-5; 7 bases are a match to TRBD1. The CDR3 spans 15 residues. Per germline, CDR1 GTSNPN and CDR2 SVGIG (reference sequence). V lost 3 bases, J lost 3 bases, and 8 bases stayed unmatched. The CDR3 DNA reads TGTGCCTGGAGCGAAGCGGACAGGCCCAATCAGCCCCAGCATTTT. Residues: CAWSEADRPNQPQHF.

The CDR3 DNA is TGTGCCAGCAGCTCAGGACACCTTAACACTGAAGCTTTCTTT. Encoded protein: CASSSGHLNTEAFF. The genes are TRBV7-8 and TRBJ1-1; a weak D match, TRBD1 (5 bases). The CDR3 is 14 amino acids. V was shortened by 4 bases and J by 2 bases, with 11 bases between the two germline ends. The germline V gene encodes CDR1 SGHVS and CDR2 FQNEAQ.

On this clone: Other nucleotide sequences in the sample specify the same CDR3. The genes are TRBV30 and TRBJ1-5; D perhaps matches TRBD1 (5 bases). CDR3 length: 14 amino acids. The V gene's germline CDR1 is GTSNPN and CDR2 SVGIG (reference sequence). V was shortened by 0 bases and J by 4 bases, with 10 bases between the two germline ends. The DNA of the CDR3 is TGTGCCTGGAGTGTCAGAAGGGGAAATCAGCCCCAGCATTTT. This codes for CAWSVRRGNQPQHF. The variable domain in full, with the rest retrieved from reference TRBV30 and TRBJ1-5, is SQTIHQWPATLVQPVGSPLSLECTVEGTSNPNLYWYRQAAGRGLQLLFYSVGIGQISSEVPQNLSASRPQDRQFILSSKKLLLSDSGFYLCAWSVRRGNQPQHFGDGTRLSIL.

CDR3 bases: TGCAGCGCTCACCGGGACGTCAGTGGGGAGCTGTTTTTT. Encoded protein: CSAHRDVSGELFF. The rearrangement joins TRBV29-1 to TRBJ2-2; D is perhaps TRBD1 or TRBD2 (5 bases each). V dropped 7 bases and J dropped 8 bases, with 17 bases sitting between them. The V gene's germline CDR1 is SQVTM and CDR2 ANQGSEA. The CDR3 length is 13 residues.

V usage is TRBV29-1 and J usage is TRBJ2-3, with D uncertain. The V gene's germline CDR1 is SQVTM and CDR2 ANQGSEA. The V gene lost 3 bases and the J gene lost 4 bases, with 8 bases spanning the gap. The CDR3 sequence is 12 residues long. The CDR3 loop is CSVEVPADTQYF. The DNA for the CDR3 is TGCAGCGTTGAGGTTCCAGCAGATACGCAGTATTTT.

The chain employs TRBV30 and TRBJ1-1; no clear D. Deletions cut 0 bases from V and 3 bases from J, with 8 bases between. This CDR3 has 13 amino acids. Per germline, CDR1 GTSNPN and CDR2 SVGIG (reference sequence). Written as DNA, the CDR3 is TGTGCCTGGAGTGTAAGAGTGGACACTGAAGCTTTCTTT. Its protein is CAWSVRVDTEAFF. Looking up the rest from reference TRBV30 and TRBJ1-1 gives the full variable domain: SQTIHQWPATLVQPVGSPLSLECTVEGTSNPNLYWYRQAAGRGLQLLFYSVGIGQISSEVPQNLSASRPQDRQFILSSKKLLLSDSGFYLCAWSVRVDTEAFFGQGTRLTVV.

The sample holds a few counts of this clone. Other DNA sequences in the sample encode the same CDR3. The V gene is TRBV5-1, the J gene TRBJ2-7; 7 nucleotides align to TRBD1. The V and J ends lost 0 bases and 3 bases, in that order; junction bases with no gene match: 3. Germline V lookup: CDR1 SGHRS, CDR2 YFSETQ. This CDR3 is 14 amino acids long. CDR3 nucleotide sequence: TGCGCCAGCAGCTTGGGGCAGGGGGACTACGAGCAGTACTTC. It codes for CASSLGQGDYEQYF. Complete variable domain (other parts from reference TRBV5-1 and TRBJ2-7): KAGVTQTPRYLIKTRGQQVTLSCSPISGHRSVSWYQQTPGQGLQFLFEYFSETQRNKGNFPGRFSGRQFSNSRSEMNVSTLELGDSALYLCASSLGQGDYEQYFGPGTRLTVT.

The chain carries TRBV7-9 and TRBJ1-4; possibly TRBD1 for D (5 bases). The germline V gene encodes CDR1 SEHNR and CDR2 FQNEAQ (reference sequence). The V and J ends lost 3 bases and 9 bases respectively, with 11 bases between them. The CDR3 is 13 amino acids. The CDR3 loop reads CASSLGEYQKLFF. The CDR3, as DNA: TGTGCCAGCAGCTTGGGGGAGTACCAAAAACTGTTTTTT. The whole variable domain, remainder taken from reference TRBV7-9 and TRBJ1-4, is DTGVSQNPRHKITKRGQNVTFRCDPISEHNRLYWYRQTLGQGPEFLTYFQNEAQLEKSRLLSDRFSAERPKGSFSTLEIQRTEQGDSAMYLCASSLGEYQKLFFGSGTQLSVL.

The J gene is TRBJ2-7, the V gene TRBV7-3; D remains unclear. Germline CDR1 SGHTA, CDR2 FQGTGA. The V and J ends lost 5 bases and 2 bases respectively, with 10 bases between them. This CDR3 spans 13 amino acids. The CDR3 DNA sequence: TGTGCCAGCAGCGTAGGCGGAGCCTACGAGCAGTACTTC. Its translation is CASSVGGAYEQYF.

This clone appeared once. The chain joins TRBV5-1 to TRBJ2-7; 7 nucleotides agree with TRBD2. The CDR3 is 15 amino acids. The germline gives CDR1 SGHRS, CDR2 YFSETQ. V shed 0 bases and J 7 bases; nucleotides not matched to a gene: 10. CDR3 protein: CASSLGGTTSGEQYF. The CDR3 DNA is TGCGCCAGCAGCTTGGGTGGGACTACCAGCGGGGAGCAGTACTTC.

The genes are TRBV15 and TRBJ1-1, with D perhaps TRBD1 (6 bases). The CDR3 runs 16 residues. Germline CDR1 is LNHNV and CDR2 is YYDKDF (reference sequence). V lost 0 bases and J 5 bases, leaving 16 bases between the germline ends. CDR3 nucleotides: TGTGCCACCAGCAGAGATGGGGGGCCCAGAGGAACTGAAGCTTTCTTT. Translation gives CATSRDGGPRGTEAFF.

The V call is TRBV4-1, the J call TRBJ1-3; D is undetermined. V gave up 0 bases and J gave up 4 bases, with 4 bases separating them. This CDR3 is 13 amino acids long. The germline V gene has CDR1 MGHRA and CDR2 YSYEKL. In DNA, the CDR3 is TGCGCCAGCAGCCAAGATCCAGGAAACACCATATATTTT. The encoded protein is CASSQDPGNTIYF.

The chain combines TRBV12-2 with TRBJ2-7; TRBD2, the D gene given by the table, was not confirmed from the DNA. TRBV12-2 counts as a pseudogene. CDR3 length: 16 residues. The CDR3: CASRFRSGRTTYEQYF. The CDR3 DNA follows: TGTGCAAGTCGCTTCCGTAGCGGGAGGACGACCTACGAGCAGTACTTC.